The text below deals with one TCR beta chain. The antigen remains undetermined. These data originate in a study of T cell repertoires in cytomegalovirus infection. At the level of the study: Public TCR beta signatures were indicative of both CMV infection and a matching HLA type.

Whole-study findings and limits: The cumulative frequency of public TCR beta families distinguished individuals who carried CMV together with the relevant HLA. Ex vivo, HLA-C-restricted CMV-specific TCR beta clonotypes prevailed over the rest of the response.

One entry per CDR3 protein, called by TCRdb with MiXCR from the reads. Here the sample spans approximately 260,000 distinct CDR3 sequences, about 20% being singletons. V dropped 2 bases and J dropped 7; count of bases not matched to a gene: 11. The germline CDR1 and CDR2 sequences are SGHTA and FQGNSA. The length of the CDR3 is 19 residues. The sequence came from a human donor in good health (CMV status not recorded). Some clones in this sample may be carry-over from other donors' samples. The chain carries TRBV7-2 and TRBJ2-1; 16 bases are shared with TRBD2. The sample was cultured PBMCs, taken from culture after CMV antigen stimulation. As DNA, the CDR3 is TGTGCCAGCAGCTTACGCCCCCCGGGACTAGCGGGAGGGACAAATGAGCAGTTCTTC. This translates into CASSLRPPGLAGGTNEQFF.